This T cell receptor (beta chain) was recovered during a study of regulatory T cells in long-lasting Graves disease. Building of the TCR beta libraries involved iRepertoire HTBI primers and Arm-PCR of CDR3 regions. TCRdb analysed the multiplex PCR reads with MiXCR anew, one entry per CDR3 protein. The sample includes 350,000 to 500,000 distinct CDR3 sequences, around 17% of them seen just once. Trimming took 6 bases from V and 2 from J; bases not matched to a gene: 1. This CDR3 spans 15 amino acids. Germline V gene lookup returns CDR1 ENHRY and CDR2 SYGVKD. The time point denotes: newly diagnosed GD, antithyroid drugs for less than 3 months. Generation of the TCR library employed RNA extracted from PBMCs. Concerning this clonotype: What it binds is not known.

Notes on the study in general: Persistent cases favored TRBV28, TRBJ1-2 and TRBJ2-5. Fewer public clonotypes were shared by new patients (roughly 910) than by persistent patients (about 2,800). Accuracy may have suffered from the small sample size.

These records were also assigned to another study, of T cells in Graves' hyperthyroidism and ophthalmopathy. That work states: During a first-round RT-PCR of the TCR CDR3, the HTBI primer set was used.

The sequenced sample was peripheral blood mononuclear cells (PBMCs), obtained at new diagnosis, from a patient treated with antithyroid drugs. V gene TRBV10-3 combines with J gene TRBJ2-5; 15 positions match TRBD2. The sequence came from a woman in her twenties or thirties with Graves disease. The DNA for the CDR3 is TGTGCCATCAGCGGGACTAGCGGGGGGCAAGAGACCCAGTACTTC. Translating gives CAISGTSGGQETQYF.